This T cell receptor (beta chain) appears in the sequencing data of a study of OX40 agonist ivuxolimab in advanced cancers. About the study: Allowance was made for prior anti-PD-1, anti-PD-L1 or anti-CTLA-4 therapy, and 35% to 40% had some. General study points: CD4+ and CD8+ T cells in blood underwent clonal expansion by week 6 at 0.1 to 3.0 mg/kg.

As for this clone: Its antigen is currently unknown.

After removal of 5 bases from V and 3 bases from J, the junction contained 3 bases not matched to a gene. CDR3 size: 13 residues. Germline-derived CDR1 and CDR2 are SEHNR and FQNEAQ (reference sequence). The method was immunoSEQ multiplex PCR; TCRdb's version includes in-frame clones alone and lacks a portion of them. The data hold around 79,000 clones, with around nine tenths observed a single time. The sample here was CD4+ or CD8+ T cells sorted from blood, taken in a trial of the OX40 agonist ivuxolimab. This chain links TRBV7-9 with TRBJ1-2; 7 bases match TRBD1. This TCR came from an adult with an advanced solid tumor such as melanoma, head and neck, liver or kidney cancer. DNA of the CDR3: TGTGCCAGCAGCCGGGACAGATACTATGGCTACACCTTC. Amino acids: CASSRDRYYGYTF.